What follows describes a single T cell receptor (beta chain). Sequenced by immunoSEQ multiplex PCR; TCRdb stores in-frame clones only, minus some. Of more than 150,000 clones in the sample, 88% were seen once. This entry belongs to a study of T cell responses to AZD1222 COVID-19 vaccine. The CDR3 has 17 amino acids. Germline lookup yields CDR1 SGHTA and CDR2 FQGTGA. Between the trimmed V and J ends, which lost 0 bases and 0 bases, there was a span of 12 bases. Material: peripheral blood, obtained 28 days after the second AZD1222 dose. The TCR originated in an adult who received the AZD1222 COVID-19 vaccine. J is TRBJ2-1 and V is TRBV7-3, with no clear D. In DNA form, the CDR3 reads TGTGCCAGCAGCTTAACCGGCTCTGATCACTCCTACAATGAGCAGTTCTTC. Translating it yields CASSLTGSDHSYNEQFF.